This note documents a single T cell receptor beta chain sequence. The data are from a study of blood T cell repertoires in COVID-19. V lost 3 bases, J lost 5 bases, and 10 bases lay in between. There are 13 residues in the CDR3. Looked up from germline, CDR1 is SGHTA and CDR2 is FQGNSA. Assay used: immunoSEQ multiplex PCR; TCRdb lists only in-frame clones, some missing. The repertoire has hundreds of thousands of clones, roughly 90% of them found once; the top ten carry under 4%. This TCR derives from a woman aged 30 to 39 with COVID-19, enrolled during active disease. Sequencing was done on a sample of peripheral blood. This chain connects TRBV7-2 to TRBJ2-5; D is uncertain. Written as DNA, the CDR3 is TGTGCCAGCAGCTTCGAGTTATGGGAGACCCAGTACTTC. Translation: CASSFELWETQYF.